A selection of T cell receptor beta chains follows, all from one sample in a study of CD8+ T cells in alopecia areata. TCRdb's copy holds only in-frame clones and misses some; the assay was immunoSEQ multiplex PCR. The sample yields hundreds of thousands of clones, about 60% seen once. The sequencing used CD4+ T cells sorted from blood, collected around week 53, from a patient treated with tofacitinib. These receptors originate from a human donor with alopecia areata. Both conserved end residues are part of each CDR3. Each record gives: CDR3 length, V gene, J gene, D gene, CDR3 protein. The D gene is left open where the match is weak.

15	TRBV4-3	TRBJ1-6	NA	CASSQGTPRDSPLHF
14	TRBV7-8	TRBJ1-4	NA	CASSPRDGNEKLFF
13	TRBV29-1	TRBJ2-3	NA	CSVGTGGADTQYF
13	TRBV30	TRBJ1-5	NA	CAWAPQPNQPQHF
14	TRBV6-1	TRBJ2-1	NA	CASSRIDRNDEQFF
15	TRBV7-8	TRBJ1-2	NA	CASSYGPGREYGYTF
11	TRBV10-3	TRBJ2-7	NA	CAISELGEQYF
14	TRBV6-6	TRBJ1-2	NA	CASSYSETAYGYTF
15	TRBV6-5	TRBJ1-1	NA	CASRLAPRGGTEAFF
17	TRBV15	TRBJ2-6	TRBD1	CATSRLTGDPGANVLTF
13	TRBV5-4	TRBJ1-1	NA	CASSLRGNTEAFF
15	TRBV5-1	TRBJ1-1	NA	CASSQGGARATEAFF
16	TRBV27	TRBJ2-4	TRBD1	CASSDPRTGWGNIQYF